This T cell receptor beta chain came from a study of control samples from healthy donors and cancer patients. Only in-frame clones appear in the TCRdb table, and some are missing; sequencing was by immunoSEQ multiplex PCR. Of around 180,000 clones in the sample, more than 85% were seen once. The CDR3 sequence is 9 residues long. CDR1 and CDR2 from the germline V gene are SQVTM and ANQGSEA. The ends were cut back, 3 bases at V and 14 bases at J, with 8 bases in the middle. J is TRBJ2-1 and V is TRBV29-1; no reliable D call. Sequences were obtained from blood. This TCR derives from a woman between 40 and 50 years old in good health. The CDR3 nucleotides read TGCAGCGTTGATTCGGGCGAGTTCTTC. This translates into CSVDSGEFF.